Following are 3 T cell receptor beta chains from one sample sequenced in a study of OX40 agonist ivuxolimab in advanced cancers. The method was immunoSEQ multiplex PCR; TCRdb's version includes in-frame clones alone and lacks a portion of them. The sample shows fewer than 80,000 clones, around 85% of them seen only once. This sample comprised CD4+ or CD8+ T cells sorted from blood, obtained in a trial of the OX40 agonist ivuxolimab. Receptor source: an adult with an advanced solid tumor such as melanoma, head and neck, liver or kidney cancer.

This clone was observed once. V usage is TRBV7-2 and J usage is TRBJ1-5; 7 bases match TRBD1. Germline-derived CDR1 and CDR2 are SGHTA and FQGNSA. The CDR3 sequence is 17 residues long. Trimming cost V 0 bases and J 1 base; bases outside gene matches: 6. The CDR3 reads CASSLAPGTASNQPQHF. The CDR3 DNA reads as TGTGCCAGCAGCTTAGCACCAGGGACAGCCAGCAATCAGCCCCAGCATTTT.

V gene TRBV15 combines with J gene TRBJ2-7; 11 bases agree with TRBD1. The length of the CDR3 is 16 residues. CDR1 and CDR2 (germline): LNHNV, YYDKDF (reference sequence). The J segment lost 4 bases and the V segment lost 0 bases, leaving 5 bases of the junction unmatched. This CDR3 is CATSRDAGTGGYEQYF. The CDR3 DNA reads TGTGCCACCAGCAGAGATGCGGGGACAGGGGGATACGAGCAGTACTTC.

The chain couples TRBV7-3 to TRBJ2-7; D is unresolved. Germline V CDR1 and CDR2: SGHTA, FQGTGA. The V end lost 6 bases, the J end lost 2 bases, and 20 bases lay between the germline ends. This CDR3 spans 16 amino acids. The CDR3 sequence: CASSYSLAATPYEQYF. As DNA, the CDR3 is TGTGCCAGCAGTTATTCCCTTGCAGCCACACCCTACGAGCAGTACTTC. The full variable domain, rest sourced from reference TRBV7-3 and TRBJ2-7, is GAGVSQTPSNKVTEKGKYVELRCDPISGHTALYWYRQSLGQGPEFLIYFQGTGAADDSGLPNDRFFAVRPEGSVSTLKIQRTERGDSAVYLCASSYSLAATPYEQYFGPGTRLTVT.